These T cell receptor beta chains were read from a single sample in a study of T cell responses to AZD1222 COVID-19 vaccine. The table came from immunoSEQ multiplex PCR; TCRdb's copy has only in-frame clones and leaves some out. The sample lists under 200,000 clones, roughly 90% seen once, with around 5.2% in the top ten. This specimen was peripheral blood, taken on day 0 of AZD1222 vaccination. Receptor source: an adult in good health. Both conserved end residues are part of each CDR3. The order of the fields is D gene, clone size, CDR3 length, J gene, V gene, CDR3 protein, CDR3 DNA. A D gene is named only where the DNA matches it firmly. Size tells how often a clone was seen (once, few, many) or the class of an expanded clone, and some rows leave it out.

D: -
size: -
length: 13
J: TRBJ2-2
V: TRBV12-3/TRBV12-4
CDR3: CASSPSATGELFF
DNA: TGTGCCAGCAGTCCCTCAGCAACCGGGGAGCTGTTTTTT

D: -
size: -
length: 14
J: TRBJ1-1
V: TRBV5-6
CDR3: CASSLAVKTTEAFF
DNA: TGTGCCAGCAGCTTGGCCGTGAAAACCACTGAAGCTTTCTTT

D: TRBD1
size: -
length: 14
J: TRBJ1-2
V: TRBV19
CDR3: CASSRGQGTDGYTF
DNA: TGTGCCAGTAGCAGAGGACAGGGAACGGACGGCTACACCTTC

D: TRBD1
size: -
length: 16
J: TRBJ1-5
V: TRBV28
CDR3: CASSLTVDRAGQPQHF
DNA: TGTGCCAGCAGTTTAACGGTTGACAGGGCTGGTCAGCCCCAGCATTTT

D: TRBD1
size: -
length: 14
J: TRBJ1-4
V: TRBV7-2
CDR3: CASGRGGSREKLFF
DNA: TGTGCCAGCGGGAGAGGGGGCAGTCGTGAAAAACTGTTTTTT

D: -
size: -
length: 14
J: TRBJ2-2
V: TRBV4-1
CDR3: CASSQGQNAGELFF
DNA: TGCGCCAGCAGCCAAGGGCAGAATGCCGGGGAGCTGTTTTTT

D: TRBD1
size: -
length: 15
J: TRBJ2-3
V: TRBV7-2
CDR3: CASSFQGVKSDTQYF
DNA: TGTGCCAGCAGCTTTCAGGGGGTAAAATCAGATACGCAGTATTTT

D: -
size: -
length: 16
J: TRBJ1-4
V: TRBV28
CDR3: CASSPYQRELGEKLFF
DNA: TGTGCCAGCAGCCCATATCAGAGGGAGCTTGGTGAAAAACTGTTTTTT

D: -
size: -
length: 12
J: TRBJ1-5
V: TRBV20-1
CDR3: CSASGSNQPQHF
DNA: TGCAGTGCAAGTGGGAGCAATCAGCCCCAGCATTTT

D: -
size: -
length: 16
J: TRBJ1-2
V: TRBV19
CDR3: CATLTPGGPDNYGYTF
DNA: TGTGCCACCCTTACGCCGGGAGGCCCCGATAACTATGGCTACACCTTC

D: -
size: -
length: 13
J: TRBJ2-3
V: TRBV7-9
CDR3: CASRPDSLGTQYF
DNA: TGTGCCAGCAGGCCCGACTCCTTGGGTACGCAGTATTTT

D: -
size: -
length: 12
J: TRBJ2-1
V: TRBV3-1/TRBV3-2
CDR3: CASSPLWDEQFF
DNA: TGTGCCAGCAGCCCTTTGTGGGATGAGCAGTTCTTC

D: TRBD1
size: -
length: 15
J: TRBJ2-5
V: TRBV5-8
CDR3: CASSLTATGGETQYF
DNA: TGTGCCAGCAGCCTAACCGCGACAGGGGGAGAGACCCAGTACTTC

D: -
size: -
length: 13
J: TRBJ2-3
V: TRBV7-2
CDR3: CASSPQATDTQYF
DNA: TGTGCCAGCAGTCCTCAGGCAACAGATACGCAGTATTTT

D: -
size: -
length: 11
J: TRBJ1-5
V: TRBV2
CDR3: CASRMGQPQHF
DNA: TGTGCCAGTCGAATGGGTCAGCCCCAGCATTTT

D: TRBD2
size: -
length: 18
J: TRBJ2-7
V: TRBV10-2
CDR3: CASSGRAGEGKPSYEQYF
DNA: TGCGCCAGCAGTGGTCGAGCGGGAGAAGGGAAACCGTCCTACGAGCAGTACTTC

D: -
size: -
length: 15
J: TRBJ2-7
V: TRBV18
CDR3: CASSATVFPTSEQYF
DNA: TGTGCCAGCTCAGCGACAGTTTTCCCTACGAGCGAGCAGTACTTC

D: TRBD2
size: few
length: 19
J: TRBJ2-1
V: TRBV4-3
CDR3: CASSQDQDSGGTAYNEQFF
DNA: TGCGCCAGCAGCCAAGATCAGGATAGCGGGGGCACCGCCTACAATGAGCAGTTCTTC

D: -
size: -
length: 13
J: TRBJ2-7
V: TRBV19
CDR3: CASSIDISYEQYF
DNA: TGTGCCAGTAGTATTGACATCTCCTACGAGCAGTACTTC

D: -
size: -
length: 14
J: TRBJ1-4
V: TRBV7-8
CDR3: CASSDGTPNEKLFF
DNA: TGTGCCAGCTCCGACGGGACGCCTAATGAAAAACTGTTTTTT

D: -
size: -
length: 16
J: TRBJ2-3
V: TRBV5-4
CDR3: CASSLPGIAYTDTQYF
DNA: TGTGCCAGCAGCTTGCCGGGGATTGCTTACACAGATACGCAGTATTTT

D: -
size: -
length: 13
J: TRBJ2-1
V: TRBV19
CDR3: CASSHTPHNEQFF
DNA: TGTGCCAGTAGTCATACCCCACACAATGAGCAGTTCTTC